This T cell receptor beta chain was captured in a study of CD8 T cells in ankylosing spondylitis. General study findings and limits: Apparently characteristic of ankylosing spondylitis blood was a TCR beta motif (roughly eight highly homologous variants). In ankylosing spondylitis patients, matched synovial fluid reportedly showed significant enrichment of disease-linked clones.

Ten or more counts support this clonotype. Its antigen is as yet unknown. Using its own MiXCR run on the 5' RACE reads, TCRdb lists one record per CDR3 protein. The repertoire includes some 220,000 distinct CDR3 sequences, about 10% of them detected once, and about 2.8% sits in the top ten. CDR3 length: 14 residues. J was trimmed by 4 bases and V by 1 base; bases with no gene match: 3. Germline values: CDR1 SEHNR, CDR2 FQNEAQ (reference sequence). The rearrangement links TRBV7-9 to TRBJ2-5; TRBD1 matches 7 bases. This receptor was identified in a male donor with ankylosing spondylitis or in good health (not recorded which). What was sequenced was blood, either unsorted or a sorted T cell fraction (not recorded which). CDR3 in DNA: TGTGCCAGCAGCTTAGTGAAGGGGGCAGAGACCCAGTACTTC. Translating it yields CASSLVKGAETQYF. Full variable domain (rest looked up from reference TRBV7-9 and TRBJ2-5): DTGVSQNPRHKITKRGQNVTFRCDPISEHNRLYWYRQTLGQGPEFLTYFQNEAQLEKSRLLSDRFSAERPKGSFSTLEIQRTEQGDSAMYLCASSLVKGAETQYFGPGTRLLVL.